A selection of T cell receptor beta chains follows, all from one sample in a study of CD8 T cells in Susac syndrome. TCRdb reprocessed the immunoSEQ multiplex PCR reads with MiXCR, giving one entry per CDR3 protein. Among about 160,000 distinct CDR3 sequences, around 96% were seen once, and the ten largest hold roughly 0.12%. What was sequenced was CD4+ T cells from PBMCs. The receptor set was obtained from a human donor with Susac syndrome. CDR3s include the opening cysteine and the closing phenylalanine or tryptophan. The order of the fields is V gene, clone size, D gene, J gene, CDR3 DNA, CDR3 protein. D genes are given only for firm matches. Size values are once, few and many counts, or a class for expanded clones, and some rows have none.

>TRBV9|.|.|TRBJ1-1
TGTGCCAGCAGCGTAGCGCAGGGGATCACTGAAGCTTTCTTT
CASSVAQGITEAFF
>TRBV24-1|.|.|TRBJ2-6
TGTGCCACCAGAGATCCTGGGGCCAACGTCCTGACTTTC
CATRDPGANVLTF
>TRBV7-9|.|.|TRBJ1-2
TGTGCCTTAGCAGGGGAAGGCTATGGCTACACCTTC
CALAGEGYGYTF
>TRBV9|.|.|TRBJ2-2
TGTGCCAGCAGCGTAGGGGCACAGGCCACCGGGGAGCTGTTTTTT
CASSVGAQATGELFF
>TRBV6-1|.|TRBD1|TRBJ1-2
TGTGCCAGCAGTGACGGGGTTCAGGGACAGCGCGATAACTATGGCTACACCTTC
CASSDGVQGQRDNYGYTF
>TRBV30|.|.|TRBJ1-5
TGTGCCTGGACCGTGGGGGGGTCTGGACAGCCCCAGCATTTT
CAWTVGGSGQPQHF
>TRBV5-1|.|.|TRBJ2-6
TGCGCCAGCAGCTTTGGGGTAGGGGCCAACGTCCTGACTTTC
CASSFGVGANVLTF
>TRBV15|.|.|TRBJ1-5
TGTGCCACCAGCAGAGTCGCGGGGGCTGGACAGCCCCAGCATTTT
CATSRVAGAGQPQHF
>TRBV6-1|.|TRBD1|TRBJ2-6
TGTGCCAGCAGCTCCCGACGAGGGGGCGTTTCTGGGGCCAACGTCCTGACTTTC
CASSSRRGGVSGANVLTF
>TRBV4-2|once|TRBD2|TRBJ2-7
TGTGCCAGCAGCCAAGATGCGGGAGGCACCTACGAGCAGTACTTC
CASSQDAGGTYEQYF
>TRBV7-2|.|TRBD1|TRBJ1-1
TGTGCCAGCAGCTCCCAGGGGGGGATGAACACTGAAGCTTTCTTT
CASSSQGGMNTEAFF
>TRBV3-1|once|.|TRBJ2-2
TGTGCCAGCAGCCAGCAGGTGATCACCGGGGAGCTGTTTTTT
CASSQQVITGELFF
>TRBV6-2/TRBV6-3|.|.|TRBJ1-1
TGTGCCAGCAGTTCCCCCGGGACGGTGAACACTGAAGCTTTCTTT
CASSSPGTVNTEAFF
>TRBV6-5|.|.|TRBJ1-3
TGTGCCAGCGCCCGGACAGACTCCGGAAACACCATATATTTT
CASARTDSGNTIYF
>TRBV5-6|.|.|TRBJ2-7
TGTGCCAGCACCGAGCTTGGGATTCGCGAGCAGTACTTC
CASTELGIREQYF
>TRBV20-1|.|TRBD1|TRBJ2-7
TGCAGTGCTAGCCCAACCGGGACAGGGGCCTACGAGCAGTACTTC
CSASPTGTGAYEQYF
>TRBV9|.|.|TRBJ2-2
TGTGCCAGCAGCGTAGAGACGTCGGGCGGGGAGCTGTTTTTT
CASSVETSGGELFF
>TRBV7-2|.|.|TRBJ2-3
TGTGCCAGCAGGAAGACCACTAGCACAGATACGCAGTATTTT
CASRKTTSTDTQYF
>TRBV7-2|.|.|TRBJ1-2
TGTGCCAGCAGTCCCTCAGGGAAAAACTATGGCTACACCTTC
CASSPSGKNYGYTF
>TRBV6-5|.|.|TRBJ2-7
TGTGCCAGCAGACCTGGACTGGGCGGCGAGCAGTACTTC
CASRPGLGGEQYF
>TRBV20-1|.|TRBD2|TRBJ2-5
TGCAGTGCCCTTCCTTTGACAGCGGGGGTACAAGAGACCCAGTACTTC
CSALPLTAGVQETQYF
>TRBV20-1|.|.|TRBJ2-5
TGCAGTGCTTGTCCAGGGGGGGAGACCCAGTACTTC
CSACPGGETQYF
>TRBV12-5|few|.|TRBJ2-1
TGTGCTAGTTCCGGTACGTCCTACAATGAGCAGTTCTTC
CASSGTSYNEQFF
>TRBV28|.|TRBD1|TRBJ2-3
TGTGCCAGCAGTCCACGGGACAGGGATAAAGATACGCAGTATTTT
CASSPRDRDKDTQYF
>TRBV30|.|.|TRBJ2-3
TGTGCCTTGACCCCGGGCGCCCGTACGCAGTATTTT
CALTPGARTQYF
>TRBV7-3|.|.|TRBJ2-1
TGTGCCAGCAGCCCGAACCGGGCGGGGAATGAGCAGTTCTTC
CASSPNRAGNEQFF
>TRBV15|.|.|TRBJ2-1
TGTGCCACCAAAGCCGGGGGTGGGAATGAGCAGTTCTTC
CATKAGGGNEQFF
>TRBV19|.|.|TRBJ1-1
TGTGCCAGTAGTTCCGGGAGAAGGGAAGCTTTCTTT
CASSSGRREAFF
>TRBV6-2/TRBV6-3|.|.|TRBJ1-2
TGTGCCAGCTCGCCGACGGGGGACTATGGCTACACCTTC
CASSPTGDYGYTF
>TRBV20-1|.|.|TRBJ1-2
TGCAGTGGGACGCGGAGGGATCACTATGGCTACACCTTC
CSGTRRDHYGYTF
>TRBV24-1|.|TRBD2|TRBJ2-3
TGTGCCACCAGTGATAGCTGGGAGGGGACAGATACGCAGTATTTT
CATSDSWEGTDTQYF
>TRBV4-3|.|.|TRBJ2-1
TGCGCCAGCAGCCAAGACCAACAGGGTATCTACAATGAGCAGTTCTTC
CASSQDQQGIYNEQFF
>TRBV5-1|.|TRBD1|TRBJ1-2
TGCGCCAGCAGCGACGAGGGACAGGGGTACGGCTATGGCTACACCTTC
CASSDEGQGYGYGYTF
>TRBV9|.|.|TRBJ1-3
TGTGCCAGCAGCCCCACCGGAGTAACTATCTCCGGAAACACCATATATTTT
CASSPTGVTISGNTIYF
>TRBV19|.|.|TRBJ1-1
TGTGCCAGTACCGAGGGTCAGTTGAACACTGAAGCTTTCTTT
CASTEGQLNTEAFF
>TRBV29-1|.|TRBD1|TRBJ2-7
TGCAGCGTTGGGACAGGGGGCGAGCAGTACTTC
CSVGTGGEQYF
>TRBV29-1|.|.|TRBJ2-3
TGCAGCGCCCAGGAGTGGGGGACAGATACGCAGTATTTT
CSAQEWGTDTQYF